The entry below gives a single T cell receptor beta chain sequence along with its context. Antigen: not known. The data originate from a study of graft-versus-host responses after intestinal transplantation. Study-wide background: Recipients were all induced with anti-thymocyte globulin, then given tacrolimus and steroids for around three years.

The study took post-transplant bone marrow from the posterior iliac crest or another site. Assay: immunoSEQ multiplex PCR; the TCRdb copy retains only in-frame clones and omits some. The sample contains some 14,000 clones, more than 70% of which appear only once. The study, taken as a whole, reports: Early post-transplant HvG declines showed an association with peak circulating GvH clone levels. GvH clones detected in recipient marrow included some appearing first in ileum or blood.

Germline-derived CDR1 and CDR2 are MNHEY and SMNVEV (reference sequence). Trimming removed 6 bases from V and 1 base from J, with 6 bases in between. The CDR3 consists of 12 residues. This TCR came from a human patient who received an intestinal transplant, so some T cells may come from the graft donor. This sequence joins TRBV27 and TRBJ2-5; maybe TRBD2 (5 bases). The source material was bone marrow, sampled about 120 days after intestinal transplantation. In DNA, the CDR3 is TGTGCCAGCAGGGGGAGCCAAGAGACCCAGTACTTC. Translation gives CASRGSQETQYF.